The subject of this entry is one T cell receptor (beta chain). Germline CDR1 and CDR2: LGHNA and YNFKEQ. V lost 3 bases and J lost 9, with 9 bases in between. This CDR3 spans 13 amino acids. This specimen belongs to a study of blood T cell repertoires in COVID-19. Study at large: PBMCs, B-cell-depleted T cells, or T cells provided the cDNA or gDNA that made up the material.

Here immunoSEQ multiplex PCR was the method, and the copy in TCRdb shows in-frame clones only, minus some. The sample yields some 220,000 clones, 85% seen once. This sequence was found in a woman between 65 and 79 years old with COVID-19, enrolled during active disease. Sequencing was performed on peripheral blood. The V gene is TRBV4-2, the J gene TRBJ1-6, with D perhaps TRBD1 (5 bases). The CDR3 reads CASSQVRASPLHF. DNA for the CDR3: TGTGCCAGCAGCCAGGTCAGGGCTTCACCCCTCCACTTT.